This entry describes one T cell receptor (beta chain). Its specificity is unknown. The sample comes from a study of CD8 T cells in Susac syndrome. Study results and caveats: The Susac syndrome CD4+ T cell repertoires displayed no clonal expansion.

The RNA, about 0.45 to 1 ug, was put through reverse transcription using random hexamers. TCR beta CDR3 was amplified by immunoSEQ multiplex PCR. This amplification extended across 54 Vbeta and 13 Jbeta segments. TCRdb reprocessed the immunoSEQ multiplex PCR reads with MiXCR, giving one entry per CDR3 protein. The sample lists approximately 190,000 distinct CDR3 sequences, 95% seen once, with 0.098% in the top ten. Germline values: CDR1 DFQATT, CDR2 SNEGSKA (reference sequence). There are 13 residues in the CDR3. V was pared by 0 bases and J by 8 bases, with 13 bases between. The T cells that were sequenced for TCR beta were CD8+ and CD4+ cells from blood. The diagnostic criteria for definite or probable disease, as recently defined, were met by the patients with Susac syndrome.

The rearrangement uses TRBV20-1 and TRBJ1-2; D not resolved. The source material was CD4+ T cells from PBMCs. This TCR came from a human donor with Susac syndrome. The CDR3 nucleotides read TGCAGTGCTAGAGATCGGGGTATTACGGGCTACACCTTC. It translates to CSARDRGITGYTF.